The subject of this entry is one T cell receptor (beta chain). The target of this receptor is not known. Per-nucleotide qualities are absent, and no much larger clonotype sits a single base away. These data come from a study of technical replicates of blood from a handful of donors (TCRdb year 2017). The library was built by means of the immunoSEQ multiplex PCR assay. Imported from immuneACCESS, the table was reduced by TCRdb to in-frame sequences with V and J called. These copies leave out some clones; in studies compared against another copy, an unresolved V gene accounts for under half, and the cause of the remainder is not known. Present in this sample are about 67,000 clones, 95% to 98% of which were seen just once. The ten most abundant clones make up under 0.3% of the sample. The cysteine opens and the phenylalanine closes a CDR3 of 13 amino acids. Only CDR3 DNA remains: 39 bases, in frame from the first base. V is cut by 5 bases and J by 5 bases, and the space between the germline ends is 13 bases. Looking up the germline V gene yields CDR1 SGHTA and CDR2 FQGNSA.

The sequence links TRBV7-2 to TRBJ2-7; a confident D gene designation cannot be given. The sequencing input was T cells isolated from PBMCs. The origin of this receptor is a human donor in good health. The sequenced DNA: TGTGCCAGCAGCCGCCGGGTAGCCAACGAGCAGTACTTC. Its translation is CASSRRVANEQYF.